These 5 T cell receptor beta chains were all obtained from the same sample, sequenced in a study of T cells after yellow fever vaccination. TCRdb re-called the 5' RACE reads through MiXCR, storing one row per CDR3 protein. The sample yields approximately 150,000 distinct CDR3 sequences, roughly 8% seen once. Sequencing was performed on CD4+ T cells sorted from PBMCs, taken 5 days after the yellow fever booster vaccination. The receptors derive from a man aged 30-40 years who received the YFV17D yellow fever vaccine.

This clonotype was observed at least ten times. The V gene is TRBV7-2, the J gene TRBJ1-4; 9 bases fit TRBD1. This CDR3 is built from 14 residues. CDR1 and CDR2 from the germline V gene are SGHTA and FQGNSA. V lost 6 bases and J lost 5; bases outside the gene matches: 4. The CDR3 DNA follows: TGTGCCAGCAGTCGGGGGACAGGGAATGAAAAACTGTTTTTT. Translating gives CASSRGTGNEKLFF.

This clonotype was observed at least ten times. CDR3 region: CASRRSGGAYEQYF. In nucleotides, the CDR3 is TGTGCCAGCAGGCGTAGCGGAGGAGCCTACGAGCAGTACTTC. V is TRBV6-2 or TRBV6-3 and J is TRBJ2-7; D is perhaps TRBD2 (6 bases). From germline, CDR1 is MNHEY and CDR2 SVGEGT. V was trimmed by 6 bases and J by 2 bases, leaving 14 bases between them. The CDR3 has 14 residues.

This clonotype showed up many times. This chain connects TRBV5-1 to TRBJ1-3, with unresolved D. Germline lookup yields CDR1 SGHRS and CDR2 YFSETQ. The CDR3 covers 14 residues. V lost 3 bases to trimming and J lost 2 bases, with 9 bases between them. CDR3 region: CASSYTGPGNTIYF. The CDR3 DNA reads as TGCGCCAGCAGCTATACGGGCCCTGGAAACACCATATATTTT.

This clonotype was counted at least ten times. V usage is TRBV28 and J usage is TRBJ1-5, with 7 bases identical to TRBD1. The J segment lost 1 base and the V segment lost 7 bases, leaving 1 base of the junction unmatched. This CDR3 has 13 residues. Germline V lookup: CDR1 MDHEN, CDR2 SYDVKM. The chain's CDR3 is CASKQGSNQPQHF. The CDR3 bases are TGTGCCAGCAAACAGGGGAGCAATCAGCCCCAGCATTTT. Full variable domain (outside the CDR3, taken from reference TRBV28 and TRBJ1-5): DVKVTQSSRYLVKRTGEKVFLECVQDMDHENMFWYRQDPGLGLRLIYFSYDVKMKEKGDIPEGYSVSREKKERFSLILESASTNQTSMYLCASKQGSNQPQHFGDGTRLSIL.

This clonotype occurred many times. The chain employs TRBV3-1 and TRBJ2-1; the D gene is possibly TRBD2 (5 bases). This CDR3 region has 17 residues. Germline assignment: CDR1 LGHDT and CDR2 YNNKEL (reference sequence). V was trimmed by 0 bases and J by 3 bases, leaving 15 bases between them. The CDR3 reads CASSQEGSTTFYNEQFF. CDR3 coding DNA: TGTGCCAGCAGCCAAGAAGGTTCGACTACCTTCTACAATGAGCAGTTCTTC.